The 31 T cell receptor beta chains below come from one sample, sequenced in a study of CD8 T cells in Susac syndrome. A quantity of about 0.5 to 1 ug RNA underwent reverse transcription using random hexamers. Each CDR3 protein gets one entry after TCRdb re-called the immunoSEQ multiplex PCR reads with MiXCR. The data hold roughly 150,000 distinct CDR3 sequences, with nearly 97% observed a single time. Sequencing used CD8+ T cells from PBMCs. The receptor source for this set is a human donor with multiple sclerosis.

This rearrangement joins TRBV9 to TRBJ1-6; TRBD1 matches 7 bases. The CDR3 is 17 amino acids. From germline, CDR1 is SGDLS and CDR2 YYNGEE. V lost 0 bases and J lost 3; bases outside the gene matches: 6. CDR3 nucleotides: TGTGCCAGCAGCGTAGAGGGGACAGCGCACTATAATTCACCCCTCCACTTT. Encoded protein: CASSVEGTAHYNSPLHF.

This chain links TRBV30 with TRBJ1-1, with 9 bases identical to TRBD1. The junction had 3 bases not matched to a gene; V was cut back by 3 bases and J by 4 bases. CDR1 is GTSNPN and CDR2 is SVGIG in the germline V gene (reference sequence). The CDR3 covers 13 residues. The CDR3 coding sequence is TGTGCCTGGAGAGGACAGGGGAGCACTGAAGCTTTCTTT. It yields the protein CAWRGQGSTEAFF.

The V call is TRBV9, the J call TRBJ2-7, with D perhaps TRBD1 (6 bases). Germline V gene lookup returns CDR1 SGDLS and CDR2 YYNGEE. The length of the CDR3 is 15 residues. V lost 0 bases and J 2 bases, leaving 12 bases between the germline ends. The CDR3 nucleotides read TGTGCCAGCAGCGTAGACACAGGGAGCACCTACGAGCAGTACTTC. It translates to CASSVDTGSTYEQYF. The full variable domain, rest sourced from reference TRBV9 and TRBJ2-7, is DSGVTQTPKHLITATGQRVTLRCSPRSGDLSVYWYQQSLDQGLQFLIQYYNGEERAKGNILERFSAQQFPDLHSELNLSSLELGDSALYFCASSVDTGSTYEQYFGPGTRLTVT.

J is TRBJ2-3 and V is TRBV5-4; D gene uncertain. CDR3 length equals 13 residues. Trimming took 3 bases from V and 2 from J, leaving 7 bases between them. The germline V gene encodes CDR1 SGHNT and CDR2 YYREEE (reference sequence). The CDR3 here is CASSSLPTDTQYF. In DNA, the CDR3 is TGTGCCAGCAGCTCCCTCCCCACAGATACGCAGTATTTT.

The chain links TRBV30 to TRBJ1-1; no clear D. The CDR3 has 13 amino acids. CDR1 is GTSNPN, CDR2 SVGIG, per germline (reference sequence). V was cut by 2 bases and J by 4 bases, with 11 bases left in between. The CDR3 nucleotides are TGTGCCTGGAGTTTCCATGCGGGCACTGAAGCTTTCTTT. Amino acid sequence: CAWSFHAGTEAFF.

J is TRBJ2-5 and V is TRBV11-2, with D perhaps TRBD1 (6 bases). There are 15 residues in the CDR3. The germline V gene has CDR1 SGHAT and CDR2 FQNNGV. Trimming left V 5 bases short and J 5 bases short, with 18 bases between. CDR3 in DNA: TGTGCCAGCAGCGAAACAGGGCGCGTAGCGGAGACCCAGTACTTC. Its protein product is CASSETGRVAETQYF.

The V and J genes are TRBV18 and TRBJ2-7; a possible D gene is TRBD2 (6 bases). Germline CDR1 is KGHSH and CDR2 is LQKENI. The V gene lost 2 bases and the J gene lost 4 bases, with 9 bases spanning the gap. This CDR3 spans 13 amino acids. CDR3 DNA: TGTGCCAGCTCACCAGTCAGCGGGTACGAGCAGTACGTC. This codes for CASSPVSGYEQYV.

The chain joins TRBV9 to TRBJ1-4; D is ambiguous. Trimming took 3 bases from V and 13 from J, leaving 13 bases between them. This CDR3 spans 12 amino acids. Germline CDR1 and CDR2: SGDLS and YYNGEE. CDR3 sequence (DNA): TGTGCCAGCAGCGGGCCCACGATGGGACTGTTTTTT. Translating gives CASSGPTMGLFF.

The CDR3 loop is CASSPGGAGETQYF. The CDR3 region has the DNA TGTGCCAGCAGTCCCGGGGGGGCTGGAGAGACCCAGTACTTC. The genes are TRBV27 and TRBJ2-5; 8 bases agree with TRBD2. V trimming: 5 bases; J trimming: 4 bases; junction bases outside the gene matches: 6. The germline V gene encodes CDR1 MNHEY and CDR2 SMNVEV (reference sequence). The CDR3 length is 14 residues.

V usage is TRBV9 and J usage is TRBJ2-7, with 9 positions matching TRBD1. CDR3 length: 13 amino acids. After removal of 4 bases from V and 7 bases from J, the junction contained 6 bases not matched to a gene. CDR1 SGDLS and CDR2 YYNGEE come from the germline V gene. CDR3 protein: CASSPDRGVEQYF. In DNA form, the CDR3 reads TGTGCCAGCAGCCCCGACAGGGGGGTGGAGCAGTACTTC.

The chain uses TRBV29-1 and TRBJ1-2, with 12 positions matching TRBD1. The CDR3 length is 13 residues. V shed 7 bases, J shed 2 bases, and the junction held 2 bases outside the gene matches. CDR1 is SQVTM, CDR2 ANQGSEA, per germline. The CDR3 here is CSGGTGGNYGYTF. Here the CDR3 DNA reads TGCAGCGGAGGGACAGGGGGCAACTATGGCTACACCTTC.

The rearrangement uses TRBV7-9 and TRBJ1-1; TRBD1 matches 11 bases. Germline values: CDR1 SEHNR, CDR2 FQNEAQ (reference sequence). The V gene end was trimmed by 5 bases and the J gene end by 7 bases; junction bases not matched to a gene: 3. CDR3 size: 13 residues. This CDR3 reads CASSVGQGGEAFF. In DNA, the CDR3 is TGTGCCAGCAGCGTGGGACAGGGGGGTGAAGCTTTCTTT.

This chain links TRBV20-1 with TRBJ1-2; D uncertain. Germline-derived CDR1 and CDR2 are DFQATT and SNEGSKA (reference sequence). V lost 0 bases and J lost 8, with 19 bases in between. The CDR3 loop spans 15 amino acids. The CDR3 loop reads CSARDPRGSRGGYTF. The CDR3 DNA reads as TGCAGTGCTAGAGATCCACGGGGTAGCCGTGGGGGCTACACCTTC.

The chain links TRBV7-9 to TRBJ2-7; no clear D gene. The CDR3 totals 15 residues. V was clipped by 1 base and J by 1 base, with 11 bases between them. From germline, CDR1 is SEHNR and CDR2 FQNEAQ (reference sequence). DNA of the CDR3: TGTGCCAGCAGCTTAGTGGGCGGATCGTCCTACGAGCAGTACTTC. This gives the protein CASSLVGGSSYEQYF.

The genes are TRBV19 and TRBJ2-1; D may match TRBD1 or TRBD2 (5 bases each). Trimming removed 8 bases at V and 6 bases at J, with 17 bases between. Germline CDR1 reads LNHDA; CDR2 reads SQIVND (reference sequence). The CDR3 extends over 14 amino acids. For the CDR3, the DNA is TGTGCCAGTGGGGCGTCCCGGGGTTTCAATGAGCAGTTCTTC. Its translation: CASGASRGFNEQFF.

This chain connects TRBV30 to TRBJ2-1; 10 nucleotides align to TRBD2. With V trimmed by 5 bases and J by 9 bases, 10 bases remained unmatched. This CDR3 region has 14 residues. Germline V CDR1 and CDR2: GTSNPN, SVGIG (reference sequence). In DNA, the CDR3 is TGTGCCTGGGACGAGCGGGGGGGTTGGCTTGAGCAGTTCTTC. Encoded protein: CAWDERGGWLEQFF.

The rearrangement links TRBV5-4 to TRBJ1-4; 8 nucleotides match TRBD1. Per germline, CDR1 SGHNT and CDR2 YYREEE (reference sequence). V shed 0 bases, J shed 6 bases, and the junction held 1 base outside the gene matches. CDR3 length: 14 residues. The chain's CDR3 is CASSLAGQDEKLFF. The CDR3 nucleotides read TGTGCCAGCAGCTTGGCGGGACAGGATGAAAAACTGTTTTTT.

The J gene is TRBJ1-1, the V gene TRBV30, with D hard to call. In germline, CDR1 is GTSNPN, CDR2 SVGIG (reference sequence). The V end lost 7 bases, the J end lost 2 bases, and 11 bases lay between the germline ends. The CDR3 has 12 amino acids. CDR3 sequence: CASREANTEAFF. The CDR3 bases are TGTGCCTCACGGGAGGCTAACACTGAAGCTTTCTTT.

V gene TRBV27 combines with J gene TRBJ1-1, with a possible D match to TRBD1 (5 bases). Per the germline V gene, CDR1 is MNHEY and CDR2 is SMNVEV (reference sequence). There are 13 residues in the CDR3. Deletions cut 5 bases from V and 5 bases from J, with 12 bases between. In DNA form, the CDR3 reads TGTGCCAGCAGTCCCCTCGGGGGGACTGAAGCTTTCTTT. It codes for CASSPLGGTEAFF.

This clonotype was seen just once. Here the CDR3 reads CSVEAGSPNEQFF. The CDR3 DNA follows: TGCAGCGTTGAGGCAGGGAGTCCCAATGAGCAGTTCTTC. The chain has TRBV29-1 and TRBJ2-1; D tentatively reads TRBD1 or TRBD2 (5 bases each). V was pared by 3 bases and J by 6 bases, with 12 bases between. Germline loops: CDR1 SQVTM, CDR2 ANQGSEA. The CDR3 has 13 residues.

This chain uses TRBV6-5 with TRBJ1-2; D is unclear. The CDR3 has 15 amino acids. V dropped 4 bases and J dropped 4 bases, with 16 bases sitting between them. Germline assignment: CDR1 MNHEY and CDR2 SVGAGI. CDR3 nucleotide sequence: TGTGCCAGCAGTTGGGGAAAGTCTGCCCCCTATGGCTACACCTTC. Translated: CASSWGKSAPYGYTF.

CDR3 sequence reads: CASSPRQGVMNTEAFF. DNA for the CDR3: TGTGCCAGCAGCCCGCGACAGGGTGTCATGAACACTGAAGCTTTCTTT. The genes are TRBV7-9 and TRBJ1-1; TRBD1 matches 7 bases. The CDR3 has 16 amino acids. V lost 5 bases, J lost 0 bases, and 9 bases stayed unmatched. CDR1 is SEHNR and CDR2 is FQNEAQ in the germline V gene (reference sequence).

The chain combines TRBV25-1 with TRBJ1-5; D unclear. CDR1 MGHDK and CDR2 SYGVNS come from the germline V gene. The CDR3 loop spans 13 amino acids. V was clipped by 1 base and J by 5 bases, with 6 bases between them. The CDR3 sequence: CASSEFGDQPQHF. DNA for the CDR3: TGTGCCAGCAGTGAATTCGGGGATCAGCCCCAGCATTTT.

CDR3 in amino acids: CSARRPPQSYEQYV. The CDR3 DNA sequence: TGCAGTGCTAGACGACCCCCACAGTCCTACGAGCAGTACGTC. V gene TRBV20-1 combines with J gene TRBJ2-7; no clear D. The CDR3 has 14 residues. Germline CDR1 reads DFQATT; CDR2 reads SNEGSKA (reference sequence). Trimming shortened V by 2 bases and J by 1 base, and 12 bases separated the two germline ends.

This sequence joins TRBV27 and TRBJ1-5; no firm D call. There are 14 residues in the CDR3. Germline V CDR1 and CDR2: MNHEY, SMNVEV (reference sequence). Trimming stripped 3 bases from V and 5 bases from J, with 11 bases between. CDR3 in amino acids: CASSFGLKHQPQHF. The CDR3 coding sequence is TGTGCCAGCAGTTTTGGTCTAAAGCATCAGCCCCAGCATTTT.

This clonotype was seen a single time. The chain uses TRBV30 and TRBJ1-2; D is perhaps TRBD1 (6 bases). The CDR3 totals 15 residues. Deletions cut 5 bases from V and 7 bases from J, with 23 bases between. Germline CDR1 GTSNPN, CDR2 SVGIG (reference sequence). The CDR3 loop reads CAWLTQGAPPIGYTF. The DNA for the CDR3 is TGTGCCTGGCTCACACAGGGTGCTCCGCCTATTGGCTACACCTTC.

This clonotype was picked up one time. The rearrangement uses TRBV29-1 and TRBJ2-5; perhaps TRBD1 as D (5 bases). Germline V gene sequence: CDR1 SQVTM, CDR2 ANQGSEA. The CDR3 loop spans 13 amino acids. Trimming removed 4 bases from V and 4 bases from J, with 13 bases in between. CDR3 region: CSVGSRGRETQYF. The CDR3, as DNA: TGCAGCGTTGGATCAAGGGGCCGAGAGACCCAGTACTTC.

The V call is TRBV6-1, the J call TRBJ2-7; 12 nucleotides line up with TRBD1. This CDR3 contains 17 residues. CDR1 is MNHNS, CDR2 SASEGT, per germline. The V and J ends lost 5 bases and 3 bases, in that order; junction bases with no gene match: 11. The CDR3 spells CASSRGQGALSYYEQYV. The CDR3 DNA is TGTGCCAGCAGTAGGGGACAGGGGGCGCTGAGCTACTACGAGCAGTACGTC.

This rearrangement joins TRBV27 to TRBJ2-3; no reliable D call. CDR3 size: 12 residues. V lost 3 bases and J lost 6, with 7 bases in between. The germline CDR1 and CDR2 sequences are MNHEY and SMNVEV (reference sequence). The CDR3, as DNA: TGTGCCAGCAGTTTTGTGGGGGATACGCAGTATTTT. Its translation: CASSFVGDTQYF.

This clonotype has just one count. The CDR3 sequence: CASSGSLTGPNSPLHF. The CDR3 coding sequence is TGTGCCAGCAGCGGGTCCCTGACAGGACCCAATTCACCCCTCCACTTT. This chain links TRBV9 with TRBJ1-6, with TRBD1 as a possible D gene (6 bases). Trimming cost V 3 bases and J 7 bases, with 17 bases left between them. This CDR3 is built from 16 residues. Germline V gives CDR1 SGDLS, CDR2 YYNGEE.

This sequence joins TRBV3-1 and TRBJ1-4; no clear D. V dropped 4 bases and J dropped 15 bases, with 27 bases sitting between them. The CDR3 runs 16 residues. The germline gives CDR1 LGHDT, CDR2 YNNKEL (reference sequence). CDR3 in amino acids: CASSPGSGALGEEVFF. The CDR3 DNA reads TGTGCCAGCAGCCCAGGATCTGGTGCCCTCGGGGAAGAGGTGTTTTTT.